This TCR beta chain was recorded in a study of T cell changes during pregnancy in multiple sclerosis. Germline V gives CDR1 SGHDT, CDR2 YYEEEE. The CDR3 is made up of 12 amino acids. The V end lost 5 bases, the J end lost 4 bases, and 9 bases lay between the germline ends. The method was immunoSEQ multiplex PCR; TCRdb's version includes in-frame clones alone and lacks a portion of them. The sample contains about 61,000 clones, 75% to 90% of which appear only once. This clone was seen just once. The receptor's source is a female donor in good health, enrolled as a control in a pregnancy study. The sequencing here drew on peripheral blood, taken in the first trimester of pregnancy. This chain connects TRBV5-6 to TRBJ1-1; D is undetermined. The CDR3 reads CASSSTTTEAFF. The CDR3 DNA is TGTGCCAGCAGTTCAACTACCACTGAAGCTTTCTTT.